This TCR beta chain was sequenced during a study of monozygotic twins with inflammatory bowel disease. Study-level points and caveats: Against healthy co-twins, IBD patients had lower TCRbeta diversity (measured by inverse Simpson).

This CDR3 is 15 amino acids long. The germline gives CDR1 DFQATT, CDR2 SNEGSKA (reference sequence). Points on this clonotype: Antigen specificity is unknown.

Total RNA amounting to 3,500 to 4,000 ng went into each TCR library. Researchers used template switching to add UMIs featuring a 6-nucleotide sample barcode. TCRdb reworked the 5' RACE reads into one entry per CDR3 protein, no DNA. The listing records 150,000 to 200,000 distinct CDR3 sequences. The chain has TRBV20-1 and TRBJ2-1; TCRdb outputs TRBD2, but without DNA this stays unchecked. Sequencing was done on a sample of blood. This sequence originates from a human donor with ulcerative colitis or Crohn's disease, or a healthy co-twin of an affected twin (not recorded which). CDR3 residues: CSALEVQILYNEQFF.